What follows are 32 T cell receptor beta chains derived from one specimen sequenced in a study of blood T cell repertoires in COVID-19. Method: immunoSEQ multiplex PCR; TCRdb's copy keeps in-frame clones and lacks some. This table holds about 190,000 clones, about 82% found once. The sequenced material came from peripheral blood. These receptors originate from a woman in her thirties with acute or convalescent COVID-19.

The gene calls are TRBV6-2 or TRBV6-3 and TRBJ2-1; D is possibly TRBD1 (5 bases). Germline assignment: CDR1 MNHEY and CDR2 SVGEGT. V was cut by 5 bases and J by 5 bases, with 13 bases left in between. The CDR3 totals 14 residues. The CDR3 DNA is TGTGCCAGCAGTCAGGGCAATCCCCACAATGAGCAGTTCTTC. Encoded protein: CASSQGNPHNEQFF.

This chain uses TRBV7-2 with TRBJ1-2, with a possible D match to TRBD1 (6 bases). CDR3 size: 13 residues. V gave up 2 bases and J gave up 6 bases, with 10 bases separating them. Germline V gene sequence: CDR1 SGHTA, CDR2 FQGNSA. This CDR3 reads CASSLIRGDGYTF. The CDR3 DNA sequence: TGTGCCAGCAGCTTAATCAGGGGCGATGGCTACACCTTC.

This clone has a single count. The J gene is TRBJ2-7, the V gene TRBV7-2; the match to TRBD2 covers 8 bases. This CDR3 is built from 16 residues. The J segment lost 0 bases and the V segment lost 1 base, leaving 5 bases of the junction unmatched. CDR1 is SGHTA and CDR2 is FQGNSA in the germline V gene. In DNA, the CDR3 is TGTGCCAGCAGCTTAGTGTCGGGAGGGCCCTCCTACGAGCAGTACTTC. Protein: CASSLVSGGPSYEQYF.

The chain combines TRBV9 with TRBJ2-2; TRBD2 agrees at 7 bases. Per germline, CDR1 SGDLS and CDR2 YYNGEE. V was pared by 6 bases and J by 6 bases, with 11 bases of the junction left unmatched. The CDR3 has 15 amino acids. In DNA, the CDR3 is TGTGCCAGCAACAAGCGGGGTCCTACCTCCGGGGAGCTGTTTTTT. It is translated as CASNKRGPTSGELFF.

The V and J genes are TRBV7-8 and TRBJ1-2; no clear D. Germline values: CDR1 SGHVS, CDR2 FQNEAQ. Trimming took off 4 bases at V and 7 bases at J, with 19 bases between the two ends. CDR3 length: 15 residues. CDR3 amino acids: CASSSETYEAGGYTF. The CDR3, as DNA: TGTGCCAGCAGCTCGGAAACCTACGAGGCTGGTGGCTACACCTTC. Based on the CDR3 plus reference TRBV7-8 and TRBJ1-2, the full variable domain is GAGVSQSPRYKVAKRGQDVALRCDPISGHVSLFWYQQALGQGPEFLTYFQNEAQLDKSGLPSDRFFAERPEGSVSTLKIQRTQQEDSAVYLCASSSETYEAGGYTFGSGTRLTVV.

The J gene is TRBJ2-7, the V gene TRBV5-8; TRBD1 matches at 9 bases. The V and J ends lost 6 bases and 0 bases, in that order; junction bases with no gene match: 7. Germline V gene lookup returns CDR1 SGHTS and CDR2 YDEGEE. The length of the CDR3 is 15 residues. Written as DNA, the CDR3 is TGTGCCAGCACCGAAGCGACAGGGGGCTCCTACGAGCAGTACTTC. Protein sequence: CASTEATGGSYEQYF.

This clone was counted once. CDR3 in amino acids: CASSRGSGVSYEQYF. Here the CDR3 DNA reads TGTGCCAGCAGCCGGGGCAGCGGGGTATCCTACGAGCAGTACTTC. The chain uses TRBV6-5 and TRBJ2-7, with 7 bases aligning to TRBD2. Trimming removed 6 bases from V and 1 base from J; junction bases left unmatched: 9. Germline CDR1 is MNHEY and CDR2 is SVGAGI. This CDR3 contains 15 residues.

The rearrangement uses TRBV19 and TRBJ1-5; 9 bases align to TRBD1. The CDR3 runs to 16 residues. Germline CDR1 LNHDA, CDR2 SQIVND (reference sequence). V lost 6 bases to trimming and J lost 6 bases; unmatched junction nucleotides: 12. CDR3 nucleotide sequence: TGTGCCAGTAGAAGGGAAAACAGGGGGCTGGGTCAGCCCCAGCATTTT. This sequence encodes CASRRENRGLGQPQHF.

This chain connects TRBV5-5 to TRBJ1-4; no reliable D call. The V and J ends lost 2 bases and 8 bases respectively, with 13 bases between them. The CDR3 has 14 residues. Germline CDR1 reads SGHKS; CDR2 reads YYEKEE (reference sequence). The CDR3 DNA is TGTGCCAGCAGCTTAAATCCCGGGTTCGAAAAACTGTTTTTT. Translation: CASSLNPGFEKLFF.

CDR3 sequence reads: CASSLRQAGILSNQPQHF. CDR3 coding DNA: TGTGCCAGCAGCTTACGACAGGCTGGGATATTGAGCAATCAGCCCCAGCATTTT. The V call is TRBV7-2, the J call TRBJ1-5, with a possible D match to TRBD1 (6 bases). Trimming left V 2 bases short and J 1 base short, with 18 bases between. Germline assignment: CDR1 SGHTA and CDR2 FQGNSA. The CDR3 has 18 amino acids.

V and J are TRBV2 and TRBJ2-1; D ambiguous. CDR3 length: 15 amino acids. Germline loops: CDR1 SNHLY, CDR2 FYNNEI. Deletions cut 3 bases from V and 0 bases from J, with 9 bases between. CDR3 protein: CASSETGLSYNEQFF. The DNA of the CDR3 is TGTGCCAGCAGTGAGACTGGCCTCTCCTACAATGAGCAGTTCTTC.

This clone occurred once. The V and J genes are TRBV6-6 and TRBJ1-1, with 7 bases aligning to TRBD1. The germline gives CDR1 MNHNY, CDR2 SVGAGI (reference sequence). V lost 5 bases and J lost 9; bases outside the gene matches: 15. The CDR3 consists of 15 residues. The CDR3 DNA sequence: TGTGCCAGCAGTGAGACCCGGACAGGCCGAGGGAAAGCTTTCTTT. Translated, it gives CASSETRTGRGKAFF.

This sequence joins TRBV14 and TRBJ2-3; TRBD1 might be the D (8 bases). In germline, CDR1 is SGHDN, CDR2 FVKESK. V lost 4 bases, J lost 8 bases, and 34 bases lay in between. The CDR3 consists of 20 residues. CDR3 nucleotide sequence: TGTGCCAGCAGCCTCACCACTCCATGGACAGGGAGGGGCCATATGGGTACGCAGTATTTT. Protein product: CASSLTTPWTGRGHMGTQYF.

The rearrangement links TRBV28 to TRBJ1-2; 7 bases line up with TRBD1. The V segment lost 5 bases and the J segment 2 bases; nucleotides outside the gene matches: 8. Germline values: CDR1 MDHEN, CDR2 SYDVKM. The length of the CDR3 is 15 residues. CDR3 loop: CASSSWTGRNYGYTF. CDR3 in DNA: TGTGCCAGCAGTAGTTGGACAGGCCGAAACTATGGCTACACCTTC.

The chain uses TRBV5-1 and TRBJ1-3; 7 nucleotides align to TRBD1. V gave up 4 bases and J gave up 0 bases; unmatched junction bases: 4. The CDR3 runs 15 residues. CDR1 and CDR2 (germline): SGHRS, YFSETQ. CDR3 sequence reads: CASSRDRPSGNTIYF. CDR3 nucleotide sequence: TGCGCCAGCAGCCGGGACAGACCCTCTGGAAACACCATATATTTT. Complete variable domain (other parts from reference TRBV5-1 and TRBJ1-3): KAGVTQTPRYLIKTRGQQVTLSCSPISGHRSVSWYQQTPGQGLQFLFEYFSETQRNKGNFPGRFSGRQFSNSRSEMNVSTLELGDSALYLCASSRDRPSGNTIYFGEGSWLTVV.

The V call is TRBV2, the J call TRBJ1-4, with unresolved D. Between the trimmed V and J ends, which lost 1 base and 5 bases, there was a span of 8 bases. The CDR3 spans 14 residues. Germline V CDR1 and CDR2: SNHLY, FYNNEI. CDR3 bases: TGTGCCAGCAGTGAAGTATGGGCGAATGAAAAACTGTTTTTT. This gives the protein CASSEVWANEKLFF.

The chain combines TRBV27 with TRBJ1-5, with 9 bases aligning to TRBD1. This CDR3 has 18 amino acids. The germline V gene encodes CDR1 MNHEY and CDR2 SMNVEV (reference sequence). The V gene end was trimmed by 6 bases and the J gene end by 0 bases; junction bases not matched to a gene: 12. The CDR3 DNA sequence: TGTGCCAGCAGAAGTTTGGCCACAGGGGGCTATAGCAATCAGCCCCAGCATTTT. It codes for CASRSLATGGYSNQPQHF.

Here the CDR3 DNA reads TGTGCCAGCAGTTTGGATACTAGCGGCTACTACGAGCAGTACTTC. The encoded protein is CASSLDTSGYYEQYF. J is TRBJ2-7 and V is TRBV27, with 8 bases identical to TRBD2. V shed 3 bases, J shed 3 bases, and the junction held 7 bases outside the gene matches. The CDR3 runs 15 residues. The germline V gene encodes CDR1 MNHEY and CDR2 SMNVEV (reference sequence).

This sequence joins TRBV6-2 or TRBV6-3 and TRBJ2-5; 7 bases agree with TRBD1. V dropped 5 bases and J dropped 4; count of bases not matched to a gene: 13. The CDR3 runs to 16 residues. CDR1 and CDR2 from the germline V gene are MNHEY and SVGEGT. CDR3 loop: CASSPQGVVTGETQYF. The CDR3 bases are TGTGCCAGCAGTCCGCAGGGGGTCGTGACGGGAGAGACCCAGTACTTC.

This clone was seen many times. The chain couples TRBV9 to TRBJ2-3; 16 bases agree with TRBD2. The CDR3 loop spans 19 amino acids. Germline assignment: CDR1 SGDLS and CDR2 YYNGEE. V gave up 0 bases and J gave up 5 bases; unmatched junction bases: 9. CDR3 residues: CASSVVGTSGRAKRDTQYF. CDR3 nucleotides: TGTGCCAGCAGCGTAGTAGGGACTAGCGGGAGGGCTAAAAGAGATACGCAGTATTTT.

The chain couples TRBV30 to TRBJ2-7; TRBD1 might be the D (5 bases). Germline V CDR1 and CDR2: GTSNPN, SVGIG (reference sequence). Trimming shortened V by 3 bases and J by 3 bases, and 9 bases separated the two germline ends. The CDR3 runs to 12 residues. The CDR3 nucleotides read TGTGCCTGGAGGTATGACAGCTACGAGCAGTACTTC. Its translation: CAWRYDSYEQYF.

The rearrangement joins TRBV6-2 or TRBV6-3 to TRBJ2-7; D gene unclear. V lost 5 bases to trimming and J lost 6 bases, with 14 bases between them. Germline assignment: CDR1 MNHEY and CDR2 SVGEGT. The CDR3 has 13 residues. CDR3 nucleotide sequence: TGTGCCAGCAGTGACACCCAAACAAGCGAGCAGTACTTC. This gives the protein CASSDTQTSEQYF.

The chain joins TRBV11-2 to TRBJ1-6, with D perhaps TRBD1 (5 bases). Per the germline V gene, CDR1 is SGHAT and CDR2 is FQNNGV. The CDR3 sequence is 15 residues long. Trimming removed 4 bases at V and 9 bases at J, with 16 bases between. CDR3 DNA: TGTGCCAGCAGCTCGCGGGGGGACTGGGCTTCACCCCTCCACTTT. It is translated as CASSSRGDWASPLHF. The full variable domain, in which reference TRBV11-2 and TRBJ1-6 provide the parts outside the CDR3, is EAGVAQSPRYKIIEKRQSVAFWCNPISGHATLYWYQQILGQGPKLLIQFQNNGVVDDSQLPKDRFSAERLKGVDSTLKIQPAKLEDSAVYLCASSSRGDWASPLHFGNGTRLTVT.

The V and J genes are TRBV4-3 and TRBJ1-3; no definite D call. Trimming pared 0 bases from V and 0 bases from J, leaving 9 bases between. The CDR3 runs to 16 residues. Germline V gene sequence: CDR1 LGHNA, CDR2 YSLEER. In DNA form, the CDR3 reads TGCGCCAGCAGCCAAGATCCAGGAATCTCTGGAAACACCATATATTTT. Protein product: CASSQDPGISGNTIYF.

The rearrangement uses TRBV15 and TRBJ2-3, with 8 bases fitting TRBD2. The CDR3 runs to 17 residues. Per germline, CDR1 LNHNV and CDR2 YYDKDF (reference sequence). The V gene end was trimmed by 1 base and the J gene end by 6 bases; junction bases not matched to a gene: 12. As DNA, the CDR3 is TGTGCCACCAGCAGAGCTCGGAGCGGGAGTAGAGGGGATACGCAGTATTTT. Translation gives CATSRARSGSRGDTQYF.

The V gene is TRBV7-6, the J gene TRBJ2-1; tentatively, D is TRBD1 (5 bases). V gave up 0 bases and J gave up 2 bases, with 11 bases separating them. This CDR3 contains 16 residues. Germline lookup yields CDR1 SGHVS and CDR2 FNYEAQ. The CDR3 sequence: CASSLASPGPYNEQFF. The CDR3, as DNA: TGTGCCAGCAGCTTAGCGTCTCCAGGGCCCTACAATGAGCAGTTCTTC.

This clone came up once. The chain couples TRBV5-1 to TRBJ2-5, with TRBD1 as a possible D gene (6 bases). With 3 bases removed from V and 5 bases from J, the gap between germline ends came to 14 bases. CDR1 and CDR2 (germline): SGHRS, YFSETQ. The CDR3 extends over 14 amino acids. In DNA, the CDR3 is TGCGCCAGCAGCTCAGACCCAGGGGCGGAGACCCAGTACTTC. Translated: CASSSDPGAETQYF. The full variable domain, with the rest looked up from reference TRBV5-1 and TRBJ2-5, is KAGVTQTPRYLIKTRGQQVTLSCSPISGHRSVSWYQQTPGQGLQFLFEYFSETQRNKGNFPGRFSGRQFSNSRSEMNVSTLELGDSALYLCASSSDPGAETQYFGPGTRLLVL.

This chain connects TRBV7-3 to TRBJ1-1, with 12 bases matching TRBD1. Germline CDR1 reads SGHTA; CDR2 reads FQGTGA. The ends lost 5 bases at V and 4 bases at J; junction bases unmatched: 11. The CDR3 contains 17 residues. The CDR3, as DNA: TGTGCCAGCAGCCCGGCCGGGACAGGGGGCGCGTTCACTGAAGCTTTCTTT. Its protein product is CASSPAGTGGAFTEAFF.

This clone was seen only a few times. The CDR3 nucleotides are TGTGCCAGCAGCGCAGGACTCAACGGAGCTTTCTTT. This translates into CASSAGLNGAFF. This chain uses TRBV9 with TRBJ1-1; D gene unclear. The germline CDR1 and CDR2 sequences are SGDLS and YYNGEE. The CDR3 runs to 12 residues. Deletions cut 3 bases from V and 10 bases from J, with 13 bases between.

CDR3: CASSFTSGMQETQYF. The CDR3 DNA reads TGTGCCAGCAGTTTTACTAGCGGAATGCAAGAGACCCAGTACTTC. This chain uses TRBV28 with TRBJ2-5, with TRBD2 matching 8 bases. V gave up 3 bases and J gave up 2 bases; unmatched junction bases: 5. CDR1 and CDR2 (germline): MDHEN, SYDVKM. This CDR3 is built from 15 residues.

This clone was counted between two and nine times. The rearrangement links TRBV30 to TRBJ2-5, with 12 positions matching TRBD1. This CDR3 spans 15 amino acids. V was clipped by 4 bases and J by 5 bases; unmatched bases: 8. Germline V gene lookup returns CDR1 GTSNPN and CDR2 SVGIG (reference sequence). The CDR3 spells CAWTSGTGGRETQYF. The CDR3 DNA sequence: TGTGCCTGGACCTCAGGGACAGGGGGCAGGGAGACCCAGTACTTC.

This clone was recorded a few times. The V call is TRBV11-3, the J call TRBJ2-1; D possibly corresponds to TRBD1 (6 bases). From germline, CDR1 is SGHNT and CDR2 YENEEA. The CDR3 loop spans 13 amino acids. The V end was cut by 0 bases, the J end by 9 bases, with 9 bases between. The chain's CDR3 is CASSLEGHSEQFF. The CDR3 coding sequence is TGTGCCAGCAGCTTAGAGGGACACAGTGAGCAGTTCTTC.